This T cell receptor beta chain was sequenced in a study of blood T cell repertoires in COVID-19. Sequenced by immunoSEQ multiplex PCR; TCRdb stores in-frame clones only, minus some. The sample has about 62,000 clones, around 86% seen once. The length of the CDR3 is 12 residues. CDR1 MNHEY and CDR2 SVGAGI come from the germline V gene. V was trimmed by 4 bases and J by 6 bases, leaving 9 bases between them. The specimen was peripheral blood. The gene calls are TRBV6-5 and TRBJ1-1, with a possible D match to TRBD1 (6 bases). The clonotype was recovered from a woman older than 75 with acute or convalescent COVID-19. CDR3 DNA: TGTGCCAGCAGTTCCGGACAGTCTGAAGCTTTCTTT. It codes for CASSSGQSEAFF.